These 25 T cell receptor beta chains originate from one sample sequenced in a study of T cells in Graves' hyperthyroidism and ophthalmopathy. Amplification of TCR beta CDR3 regions used RNA as the template. HTBI primers were the set used in a first-round RT-PCR of the TCR CDR3. TCRdb redid the calling of the multiplex PCR reads with MiXCR, one entry per CDR3 protein. The data contain approximately 210,000 distinct CDR3 sequences, 17% of them singletons. The sequenced sample consisted of blood. These receptors were obtained from a man in his forties or fifties with Graves' hyperthyroidism.

This clonotype was recorded many times. This chain uses TRBV6-1 with TRBJ2-7; no clear D gene. The CDR3 is made up of 14 amino acids. Germline assignment: CDR1 MNHNS and CDR2 SASEGT. The V end lost 7 bases, the J end lost 1 base, and 14 bases lay between the germline ends. This CDR3 is CASTTGRSSYEQYF. The CDR3, as DNA: TGTGCCAGCACCACTGGGCGGAGTTCCTACGAGCAGTACTTC.

There are a few counts of this clonotype. This chain joins TRBV5-1 and TRBJ2-3; D is unresolved. The CDR3 loop spans 14 amino acids. V lost 4 bases to trimming and J lost 2 bases, with 11 bases between them. Germline V gene lookup returns CDR1 SGHRS and CDR2 YFSETQ. The CDR3 sequence is CASSLQLYTDTQYF. The CDR3, as DNA: TGCGCCAGCAGCCTTCAGCTCTACACAGATACGCAGTATTTT.

There are a few counts of this clonotype. J is TRBJ2-2 and V is TRBV28; a possible D gene is TRBD1 (6 bases). This CDR3 has 13 amino acids. V was trimmed by 3 bases and J by 6 bases, leaving 8 bases between them. CDR1 is MDHEN and CDR2 is SYDVKM in the germline V gene. CDR3: CASSFQGSGELFF. The CDR3 region has the DNA TGTGCCAGCAGTTTCCAGGGGTCCGGGGAGCTGTTTTTT.

This clonotype was found many times. The CDR3 nucleotides are TGTGCCAGCAGCCCGGGATCCTCAGGGAATGAGCAGTTCTTC. Translating gives CASSPGSSGNEQFF. The V gene is TRBV2, the J gene TRBJ2-1; D is perhaps TRBD1 or TRBD2 (5 bases each). The ends were cut back, 6 bases at V and 7 bases at J, with 16 bases in the middle. CDR1 and CDR2 from the germline V gene are SNHLY and FYNNEI. The CDR3 has 14 residues.

The J gene is TRBJ2-2, the V gene TRBV3-1, with a possible D match to TRBD1 (6 bases). Looked up from germline, CDR1 is LGHDT and CDR2 is YNNKEL (reference sequence). The CDR3 length is 16 residues. The V gene lost 4 bases and the J gene lost 0 bases, with 12 bases spanning the gap. This chain's CDR3 is CASSPSGTSNTGELFF. The CDR3 DNA reads as TGTGCCAGCAGCCCTTCGGGGACATCGAACACCGGGGAGCTGTTTTTT.

Ten or more counts support this clonotype. V gene TRBV27 combines with J gene TRBJ2-1, with D possibly being TRBD2 (6 bases). The V gene's germline CDR1 is MNHEY and CDR2 SMNVEV (reference sequence). This CDR3 has 16 residues. The V and J ends lost 8 bases and 2 bases respectively, with 19 bases between them. DNA of the CDR3: TGTGCCAGCGGAAAATGGGGCGCGGGGACCTACAATGAGCAGTTCTTC. It specifies CASGKWGAGTYNEQFF.

This clonotype was counted many times. The chain recombines TRBV7-9 with TRBJ2-7, with D perhaps being TRBD1 or TRBD2 (5 bases each). In germline, CDR1 is SEHNR, CDR2 FQNEAQ (reference sequence). The CDR3 has 13 residues. Trimming stripped 1 base from V and 5 bases from J, with 9 bases between. The CDR3 sequence is CASSLGGSHEQYF. The CDR3 nucleotides are TGTGCCAGCAGCTTAGGGGGGTCCCACGAGCAGTACTTC. The whole variable domain, remainder taken from reference TRBV7-9 and TRBJ2-7, is DTGVSQNPRHKITKRGQNVTFRCDPISEHNRLYWYRQTLGQGPEFLTYFQNEAQLEKSRLLSDRFSAERPKGSFSTLEIQRTEQGDSAMYLCASSLGGSHEQYFGPGTRLTVT.

The chain joins TRBV4-2 to TRBJ2-2; no firm D call. The CDR3 has 16 residues. Trimming stripped 0 bases from V and 6 bases from J, with 14 bases between. Germline lookup yields CDR1 LGHNA and CDR2 YNFKEQ. CDR3 in amino acids: CASSQDAGWPPGELFF. The CDR3 region has the DNA TGTGCCAGCAGCCAAGATGCAGGTTGGCCTCCCGGGGAGCTGTTTTTT.

This clonotype was recorded at least ten times. The chain combines TRBV7-2 with TRBJ2-5; D ambiguous. The CDR3 contains 14 residues. Germline V gene sequence: CDR1 SGHTA, CDR2 FQGNSA. V gave up 1 base and J gave up 1 base, with 7 bases separating them. CDR3 in amino acids: CASSLVARQETQYF. Written as DNA, the CDR3 is TGTGCCAGCAGCTTAGTAGCCCGCCAAGAGACCCAGTACTTC.

The CDR3 sequence is CASTLSGSPDTQYF. CDR3 nucleotide sequence: TGTGCCAGCACCCTGAGCGGGAGCCCAGATACGCAGTATTTT. This chain connects TRBV28 to TRBJ2-3; 8 positions agree with TRBD2. The junction had 7 bases not matched to a gene; V was cut back by 7 bases and J by 4 bases. Germline-derived CDR1 and CDR2 are MDHEN and SYDVKM. The CDR3 runs 14 residues.

There are many counts of this clonotype. This chain links TRBV5-1 with TRBJ2-7, with D perhaps being TRBD1 or TRBD2 (5 bases each). Germline V CDR1 and CDR2: SGHRS, YFSETQ. Trimming took off 1 base at V and 6 bases at J, with 14 bases between the two ends. This CDR3 region has 14 residues. CDR3 in amino acids: CASSLTAGTREQYF. The CDR3 coding sequence is TGCGCCAGCAGCTTGACTGCCGGGACGCGCGAGCAGTACTTC.

This clonotype was seen at least ten times. The rearrangement uses TRBV12-3 or TRBV12-4 and TRBJ2-1, with 8 bases that match TRBD2. CDR3 length: 14 residues. With V trimmed by 5 bases and J by 5 bases, 5 bases remained unmatched. The CDR3 DNA reads TGTGCCAGCAGTAGCGGGAGTTTCGACAATGAGCAGTTCTTC. This encodes CASSSGSFDNEQFF.

The rearrangement links TRBV27 to TRBJ2-7, with D hard to call. V was pared by 3 bases and J by 2 bases, with 11 bases between. This CDR3 contains 14 residues. Per the germline V gene, CDR1 is MNHEY and CDR2 is SMNVEV (reference sequence). This chain's CDR3 is CASSFSIGPYEQYF. In DNA, the CDR3 is TGTGCCAGCAGTTTTAGTATCGGACCCTACGAGCAGTACTTC.

On this clonotype itself: A much larger clone sits a single nucleotide away, making a read error possible. The chain employs TRBV7-2 and TRBJ2-3; D remains unclear. This CDR3 is 12 amino acids long. V gave up 5 bases and J gave up 6 bases, with 9 bases separating them. Germline V lookup: CDR1 SGHTA, CDR2 FQGNSA. CDR3: CASSPDGDTQYF. In DNA form, the CDR3 reads TGTGCCAGCAGCCCCGACGGGGATACGCAGTATTTT.

This clonotype appeared many times. The gene calls are TRBV20-1 and TRBJ2-7, with D possibly matching TRBD1 (5 bases). The germline CDR1 and CDR2 sequences are DFQATT and SNEGSKA (reference sequence). The CDR3 runs 14 residues. V was pared by 5 bases and J by 7 bases, with 21 bases between. The CDR3 is CSALRQSTQEEQYF. CDR3 DNA: TGCAGTGCTTTGAGACAGTCCACGCAGGAGGAGCAGTACTTC.

The table lists this clonotype with many counts. V usage is TRBV11-3 and J usage is TRBJ2-5; D ambiguous. The CDR3 runs 14 residues. Germline CDR1 is SGHNT and CDR2 is YENEEA. V gave up 4 bases and J gave up 2 bases, with 11 bases separating them. As DNA, the CDR3 is TGTGCCAGCAGCTCCCCCAAGGGACAAGAGACCCAGTACTTC. Protein product: CASSSPKGQETQYF.

This clonotype was seen at least ten times. The gene calls are TRBV29-1 and TRBJ2-3, with D perhaps being TRBD1 or TRBD2 (5 bases each). In germline, CDR1 is SQVTM, CDR2 ANQGSEA. With 7 bases removed from V and 3 bases from J, the gap between germline ends came to 23 bases. This CDR3 contains 16 residues. This CDR3 is CSADNRDRPFTDTQYF. As DNA, the CDR3 is TGCAGCGCCGATAACCGGGACCGGCCCTTTACAGATACGCAGTATTTT.

This clonotype was detected ten times or more. The chain employs TRBV6-2 or TRBV6-3 and TRBJ2-1; 11 bases are shared with TRBD2. J was trimmed by 2 bases and V by 6 bases; bases with no gene match: 3. The CDR3 is made up of 15 amino acids. CDR1 is MNHEY and CDR2 is SVGEGT in the germline V gene. CDR3 coding DNA: TGTGCCAGCAGGCCGACTAGCGGGGCCTACAATGAGCAGTTCTTC. As protein: CASRPTSGAYNEQFF.

This clonotype was counted many times. This chain links TRBV18 with TRBJ1-1; possibly TRBD1 for D (5 bases). This CDR3 contains 11 residues. Between the trimmed V and J ends, which lost 1 base and 10 bases, there was a span of 7 bases. Germline CDR1 is KGHSH and CDR2 is LQKENI. The CDR3 spells CASSPQRGAFF. The CDR3 nucleotides read TGTGCCAGCTCACCACAAAGGGGAGCTTTCTTT.

This clonotype has more than one count but fewer than ten. The chain combines TRBV30 with TRBJ2-1; TRBD2 agrees at 8 bases. Germline V gives CDR1 GTSNPN, CDR2 SVGIG (reference sequence). This CDR3 comprises 15 residues. V was clipped by 8 bases and J by 8 bases; unmatched bases: 17. In DNA form, the CDR3 reads TGTGCCCGTAAGGGCGGGACTAGAAACGATTATGAGCAGTTCTTC. Translated, it gives CARKGGTRNDYEQFF.

A few counts support this clonotype. The V gene is TRBV5-4, the J gene TRBJ2-3; maybe TRBD2 (5 bases). This CDR3 is built from 15 residues. Trimming left V 7 bases short and J 4 bases short, with 19 bases between. Germline values: CDR1 SGHNT, CDR2 YYREEE (reference sequence). The CDR3, as DNA: TGTGCCAGCGGTCTTGGTGGGGTCGGGGCAGATACGCAGTATTTT. This codes for CASGLGGVGADTQYF. Based on the CDR3 plus reference TRBV5-4 and TRBJ2-3, the full variable domain is ETGVTQSPTHLIKTRGQQVTLRCSSQSGHNTVSWYQQALGQGPQFIFQYYREEENGRGNFPPRFSGLQFPNYSSELNVNALELDDSALYLCASGLGGVGADTQYFGPGTRLTVL.

This clonotype has a count of ten or more. This chain links TRBV10-2 with TRBJ2-5; D is undetermined. Trimming removed 0 bases from V and 9 bases from J, with 5 bases in between. CDR1 is WSHSY, CDR2 SAAADI, per germline. The CDR3 spans 11 residues. The CDR3 sequence is CASSESLSQYF. Written as DNA, the CDR3 is TGCGCCAGCAGTGAGTCCCTTTCCCAGTACTTC.

This clonotype occurred many times. The chain joins TRBV7-3 to TRBJ2-7; D might be TRBD2 (5 bases). CDR3 length equals 14 residues. From germline, CDR1 is SGHTA and CDR2 FQGTGA. Trimming removed 2 bases from V and 0 bases from J, with 8 bases in between. The CDR3 DNA reads as TGTGCCAGCAGCTTAGACGGGAACTCCTACGAGCAGTACTTC. Its protein is CASSLDGNSYEQYF. The complete variable domain, with remaining parts taken from reference TRBV7-3 and TRBJ2-7, reads GAGVSQTPSNKVTEKGKYVELRCDPISGHTALYWYRQSLGQGPEFLIYFQGTGAADDSGLPNDRFFAVRPEGSVSTLKIQRTERGDSAVYLCASSLDGNSYEQYFGPGTRLTVT.

As regards this clonotype: This may stem from a read error, because a much larger clone lies one nucleotide away. The chain links TRBV11-2 to TRBJ2-7, with 9 bases lining up with TRBD1. V was pared by 3 bases and J by 3 bases, with 9 bases of the junction left unmatched. Germline CDR1 SGHAT, CDR2 FQNNGV. The CDR3 contains 16 residues. This CDR3 is CASSLFAVTGGYEQYF. In DNA form, the CDR3 reads TGTGCCAGCAGCTTGTTCGCCGTGACAGGGGGCTACGAGCAGTACTTC.

This clonotype was counted between two and nine times. This chain joins TRBV6-5 and TRBJ1-2; 10 nucleotides agree with TRBD1. J was trimmed by 14 bases and V by 5 bases; bases with no gene match: 8. Per the germline V gene, CDR1 is MNHEY and CDR2 is SVGAGI. The CDR3 loop spans 12 amino acids. The CDR3 nucleotides are TGTGCCAGCAGTCACGGGACAGGGGATAGGACCTTC. This codes for CASSHGTGDRTF.